This T cell receptor (beta chain) appears in the sequencing data of a study of T-cell reconstitution after alpha-beta-depleted transplantation in children. The library targeted TCRbeta and was prepared with unique molecular identifiers. TCRdb called the PCR reads again in MiXCR, with one record for every CDR3 protein. The profile shows roughly 120,000 distinct CDR3 sequences, about 9.3% of them singletons. This clonotype was recorded at least ten times. The germline V gene encodes CDR1 LGHDT and CDR2 YNNKEL (reference sequence). The V segment lost 1 base and the J segment 3 bases; nucleotides outside the gene matches: 3. The CDR3 spans 15 residues.

The chain joins TRBV3-1 to TRBJ2-5; TRBD2 matches at 9 bases. The TCR originated in a human donor who donated a stem cell graft to a child with acute lymphoblastic leukemia. Material: PBMCs from the stem cell graft donor, obtained from the stem cell graft. The DNA for the CDR3 is TGTGCCAGCAGCCAAGCTGGCGGGAGGGAAGAGACCCAGTACTTC. Translating gives CASSQAGGREETQYF.